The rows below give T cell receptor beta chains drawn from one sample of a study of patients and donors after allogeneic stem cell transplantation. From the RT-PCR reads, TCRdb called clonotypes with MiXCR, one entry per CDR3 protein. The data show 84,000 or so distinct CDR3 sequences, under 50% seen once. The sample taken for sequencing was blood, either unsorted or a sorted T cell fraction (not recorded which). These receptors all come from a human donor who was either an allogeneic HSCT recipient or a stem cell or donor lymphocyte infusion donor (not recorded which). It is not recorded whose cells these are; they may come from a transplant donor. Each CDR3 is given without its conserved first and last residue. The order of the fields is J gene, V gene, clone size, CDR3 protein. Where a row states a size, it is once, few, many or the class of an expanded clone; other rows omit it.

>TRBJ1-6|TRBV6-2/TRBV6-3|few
ASSSGQRNSPLH
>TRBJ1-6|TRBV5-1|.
PSRGQNNSPLH
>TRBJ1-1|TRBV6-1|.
ASSEALVYRDINTEAF
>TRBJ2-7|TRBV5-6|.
ASSLGLRADPYYYEQY
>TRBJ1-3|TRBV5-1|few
ASSSDYPGNTIY
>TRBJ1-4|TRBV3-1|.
ASSQSPVGLF
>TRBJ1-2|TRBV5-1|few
ASSPGQGELST
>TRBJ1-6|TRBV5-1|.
ASSLEGGPPDLH
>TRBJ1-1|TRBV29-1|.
SVPTGGPEAF
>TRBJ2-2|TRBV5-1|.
ASSLGVRAPTGELF
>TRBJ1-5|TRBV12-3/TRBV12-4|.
ASRLRGDQPQH
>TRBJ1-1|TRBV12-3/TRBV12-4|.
ASSLGRGGYTEAF
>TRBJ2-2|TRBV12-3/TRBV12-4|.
ASSRQGFLGELF
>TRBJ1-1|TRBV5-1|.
ASSPGTGPTEAF
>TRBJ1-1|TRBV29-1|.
SVGSFLNTEAF
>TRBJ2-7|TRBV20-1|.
SAILAGGPYEQY
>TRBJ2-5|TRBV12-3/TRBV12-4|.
ASSLDLIQETQY
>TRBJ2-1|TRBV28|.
ASRNRGFSEQF
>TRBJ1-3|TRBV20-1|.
AMTGSSGNTIY
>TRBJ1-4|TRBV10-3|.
AIAGAENEKLF
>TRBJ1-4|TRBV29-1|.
SVEGGYYHPSLEKLF
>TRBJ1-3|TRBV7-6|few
AGAGNRESGNTIY
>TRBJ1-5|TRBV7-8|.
ASSLGQGGDQPQH
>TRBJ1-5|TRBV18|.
ASSPPSNQPQH
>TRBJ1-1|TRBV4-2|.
ASSRVNEAF